This T cell receptor (beta chain) comes out of a study of graft-versus-host responses after intestinal transplantation. Study-level background: Multivisceral, liver-intestinal, or isolated intestinal transplants were performed in recipients. Every recipient had anti-thymocyte globulin induction and approximately three years of tacrolimus plus steroids. Whole-study findings and limits: Allografts of one patient group, those with graft-donor T cell macrochimerism, had high graft-versus-host to host-versus-graft clonal ratios.

Data came from immunoSEQ multiplex PCR; TCRdb stores just in-frame clones and leaves some out. The sample holds tens of thousands of clones; 70% to 90% are singletons and the top ten take around 2.3%. This CDR3 contains 13 residues. Germline lookup yields CDR1 LNHDA and CDR2 SQIVND (reference sequence). The V end was cut by 6 bases, the J end by 1 base, with 10 bases between. A remark on this clone: The antigen is unknown.

The origin of this receptor is a human donor who received an intestinal transplant. The J gene is TRBJ2-7, the V gene TRBV19; maybe TRBD1 (6 bases). The specimen was unstimulated CD8+ T cells sorted from spleen or lymph node cells, collected before intestinal transplant. The CDR3 DNA reads as TGTGCCAGTAGCTTACAGGGATCCTACGAGCAGTACTTC. Residues: CASSLQGSYEQYF.